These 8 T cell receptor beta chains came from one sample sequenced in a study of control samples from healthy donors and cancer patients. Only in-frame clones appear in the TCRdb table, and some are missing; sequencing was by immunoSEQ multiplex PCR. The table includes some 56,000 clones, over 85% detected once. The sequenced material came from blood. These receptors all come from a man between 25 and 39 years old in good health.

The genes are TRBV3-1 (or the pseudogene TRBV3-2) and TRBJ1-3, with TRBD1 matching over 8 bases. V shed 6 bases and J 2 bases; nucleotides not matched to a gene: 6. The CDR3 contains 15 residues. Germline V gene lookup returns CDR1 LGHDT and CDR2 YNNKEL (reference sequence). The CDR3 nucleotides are TGTGCCAGCAGTCGACAGGGGCGTACTGGAAACACCATATATTTT. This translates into CASSRQGRTGNTIYF.

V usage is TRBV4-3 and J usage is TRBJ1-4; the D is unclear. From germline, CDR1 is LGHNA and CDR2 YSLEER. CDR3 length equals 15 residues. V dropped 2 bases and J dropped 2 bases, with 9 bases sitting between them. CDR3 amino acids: CASSQNSGTNEKLFF. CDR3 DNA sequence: TGCGCCAGCAGCCAAAACTCTGGGACTAATGAAAAACTGTTTTTT.

The CDR3 reads CASSYSDSFEQYF. CDR3 DNA: TGTGCCAGCAGTTACTCAGATTCCTTTGAGCAGTACTTC. This chain connects TRBV6-5 to TRBJ2-7; D remains ambiguous. Germline V gene lookup returns CDR1 MNHEY and CDR2 SVGAGI. V lost 0 bases and J 7 bases, leaving 10 bases between the germline ends. The CDR3 loop spans 13 amino acids.

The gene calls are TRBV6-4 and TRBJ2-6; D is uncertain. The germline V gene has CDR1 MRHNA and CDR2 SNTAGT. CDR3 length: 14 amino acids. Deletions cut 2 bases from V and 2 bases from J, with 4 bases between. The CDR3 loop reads CASSDRAGANVLTF. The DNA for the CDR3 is TGTGCCAGCAGTGACAGGGCTGGGGCCAACGTCCTGACTTTC.

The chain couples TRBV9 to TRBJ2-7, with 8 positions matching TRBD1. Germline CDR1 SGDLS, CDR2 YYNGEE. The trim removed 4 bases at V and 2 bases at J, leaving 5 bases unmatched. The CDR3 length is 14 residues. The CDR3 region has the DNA TGTGCCAGCAGCCCCGGGACAGGTCCCTACGAGCAGTACTTC. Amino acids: CASSPGTGPYEQYF.

The CDR3: CASSSRDRAYEQYF. CDR3 coding DNA: TGTGCCAGCAGCTCCCGGGACAGGGCCTACGAGCAGTACTTC. The chain links TRBV11-2 to TRBJ2-7; 9 bases are shared with TRBD1. CDR1 is SGHAT, CDR2 FQNNGV, per germline. J was trimmed by 2 bases and V by 4 bases; bases with no gene match: 3. The CDR3 sequence is 14 residues long.

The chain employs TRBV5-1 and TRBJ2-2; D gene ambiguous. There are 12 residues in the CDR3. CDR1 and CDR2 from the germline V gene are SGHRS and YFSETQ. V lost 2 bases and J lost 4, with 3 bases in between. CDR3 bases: TGCGCCAGCAGCTTCAGCACCGGGGAGCTGTTTTTT. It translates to CASSFSTGELFF.

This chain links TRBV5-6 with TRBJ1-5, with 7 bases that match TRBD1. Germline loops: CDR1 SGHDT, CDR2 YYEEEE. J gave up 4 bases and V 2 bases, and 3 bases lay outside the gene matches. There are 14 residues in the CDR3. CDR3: CASSFGTVNQPQHF. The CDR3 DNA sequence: TGTGCCAGCAGCTTCGGGACAGTTAATCAGCCCCAGCATTTT.